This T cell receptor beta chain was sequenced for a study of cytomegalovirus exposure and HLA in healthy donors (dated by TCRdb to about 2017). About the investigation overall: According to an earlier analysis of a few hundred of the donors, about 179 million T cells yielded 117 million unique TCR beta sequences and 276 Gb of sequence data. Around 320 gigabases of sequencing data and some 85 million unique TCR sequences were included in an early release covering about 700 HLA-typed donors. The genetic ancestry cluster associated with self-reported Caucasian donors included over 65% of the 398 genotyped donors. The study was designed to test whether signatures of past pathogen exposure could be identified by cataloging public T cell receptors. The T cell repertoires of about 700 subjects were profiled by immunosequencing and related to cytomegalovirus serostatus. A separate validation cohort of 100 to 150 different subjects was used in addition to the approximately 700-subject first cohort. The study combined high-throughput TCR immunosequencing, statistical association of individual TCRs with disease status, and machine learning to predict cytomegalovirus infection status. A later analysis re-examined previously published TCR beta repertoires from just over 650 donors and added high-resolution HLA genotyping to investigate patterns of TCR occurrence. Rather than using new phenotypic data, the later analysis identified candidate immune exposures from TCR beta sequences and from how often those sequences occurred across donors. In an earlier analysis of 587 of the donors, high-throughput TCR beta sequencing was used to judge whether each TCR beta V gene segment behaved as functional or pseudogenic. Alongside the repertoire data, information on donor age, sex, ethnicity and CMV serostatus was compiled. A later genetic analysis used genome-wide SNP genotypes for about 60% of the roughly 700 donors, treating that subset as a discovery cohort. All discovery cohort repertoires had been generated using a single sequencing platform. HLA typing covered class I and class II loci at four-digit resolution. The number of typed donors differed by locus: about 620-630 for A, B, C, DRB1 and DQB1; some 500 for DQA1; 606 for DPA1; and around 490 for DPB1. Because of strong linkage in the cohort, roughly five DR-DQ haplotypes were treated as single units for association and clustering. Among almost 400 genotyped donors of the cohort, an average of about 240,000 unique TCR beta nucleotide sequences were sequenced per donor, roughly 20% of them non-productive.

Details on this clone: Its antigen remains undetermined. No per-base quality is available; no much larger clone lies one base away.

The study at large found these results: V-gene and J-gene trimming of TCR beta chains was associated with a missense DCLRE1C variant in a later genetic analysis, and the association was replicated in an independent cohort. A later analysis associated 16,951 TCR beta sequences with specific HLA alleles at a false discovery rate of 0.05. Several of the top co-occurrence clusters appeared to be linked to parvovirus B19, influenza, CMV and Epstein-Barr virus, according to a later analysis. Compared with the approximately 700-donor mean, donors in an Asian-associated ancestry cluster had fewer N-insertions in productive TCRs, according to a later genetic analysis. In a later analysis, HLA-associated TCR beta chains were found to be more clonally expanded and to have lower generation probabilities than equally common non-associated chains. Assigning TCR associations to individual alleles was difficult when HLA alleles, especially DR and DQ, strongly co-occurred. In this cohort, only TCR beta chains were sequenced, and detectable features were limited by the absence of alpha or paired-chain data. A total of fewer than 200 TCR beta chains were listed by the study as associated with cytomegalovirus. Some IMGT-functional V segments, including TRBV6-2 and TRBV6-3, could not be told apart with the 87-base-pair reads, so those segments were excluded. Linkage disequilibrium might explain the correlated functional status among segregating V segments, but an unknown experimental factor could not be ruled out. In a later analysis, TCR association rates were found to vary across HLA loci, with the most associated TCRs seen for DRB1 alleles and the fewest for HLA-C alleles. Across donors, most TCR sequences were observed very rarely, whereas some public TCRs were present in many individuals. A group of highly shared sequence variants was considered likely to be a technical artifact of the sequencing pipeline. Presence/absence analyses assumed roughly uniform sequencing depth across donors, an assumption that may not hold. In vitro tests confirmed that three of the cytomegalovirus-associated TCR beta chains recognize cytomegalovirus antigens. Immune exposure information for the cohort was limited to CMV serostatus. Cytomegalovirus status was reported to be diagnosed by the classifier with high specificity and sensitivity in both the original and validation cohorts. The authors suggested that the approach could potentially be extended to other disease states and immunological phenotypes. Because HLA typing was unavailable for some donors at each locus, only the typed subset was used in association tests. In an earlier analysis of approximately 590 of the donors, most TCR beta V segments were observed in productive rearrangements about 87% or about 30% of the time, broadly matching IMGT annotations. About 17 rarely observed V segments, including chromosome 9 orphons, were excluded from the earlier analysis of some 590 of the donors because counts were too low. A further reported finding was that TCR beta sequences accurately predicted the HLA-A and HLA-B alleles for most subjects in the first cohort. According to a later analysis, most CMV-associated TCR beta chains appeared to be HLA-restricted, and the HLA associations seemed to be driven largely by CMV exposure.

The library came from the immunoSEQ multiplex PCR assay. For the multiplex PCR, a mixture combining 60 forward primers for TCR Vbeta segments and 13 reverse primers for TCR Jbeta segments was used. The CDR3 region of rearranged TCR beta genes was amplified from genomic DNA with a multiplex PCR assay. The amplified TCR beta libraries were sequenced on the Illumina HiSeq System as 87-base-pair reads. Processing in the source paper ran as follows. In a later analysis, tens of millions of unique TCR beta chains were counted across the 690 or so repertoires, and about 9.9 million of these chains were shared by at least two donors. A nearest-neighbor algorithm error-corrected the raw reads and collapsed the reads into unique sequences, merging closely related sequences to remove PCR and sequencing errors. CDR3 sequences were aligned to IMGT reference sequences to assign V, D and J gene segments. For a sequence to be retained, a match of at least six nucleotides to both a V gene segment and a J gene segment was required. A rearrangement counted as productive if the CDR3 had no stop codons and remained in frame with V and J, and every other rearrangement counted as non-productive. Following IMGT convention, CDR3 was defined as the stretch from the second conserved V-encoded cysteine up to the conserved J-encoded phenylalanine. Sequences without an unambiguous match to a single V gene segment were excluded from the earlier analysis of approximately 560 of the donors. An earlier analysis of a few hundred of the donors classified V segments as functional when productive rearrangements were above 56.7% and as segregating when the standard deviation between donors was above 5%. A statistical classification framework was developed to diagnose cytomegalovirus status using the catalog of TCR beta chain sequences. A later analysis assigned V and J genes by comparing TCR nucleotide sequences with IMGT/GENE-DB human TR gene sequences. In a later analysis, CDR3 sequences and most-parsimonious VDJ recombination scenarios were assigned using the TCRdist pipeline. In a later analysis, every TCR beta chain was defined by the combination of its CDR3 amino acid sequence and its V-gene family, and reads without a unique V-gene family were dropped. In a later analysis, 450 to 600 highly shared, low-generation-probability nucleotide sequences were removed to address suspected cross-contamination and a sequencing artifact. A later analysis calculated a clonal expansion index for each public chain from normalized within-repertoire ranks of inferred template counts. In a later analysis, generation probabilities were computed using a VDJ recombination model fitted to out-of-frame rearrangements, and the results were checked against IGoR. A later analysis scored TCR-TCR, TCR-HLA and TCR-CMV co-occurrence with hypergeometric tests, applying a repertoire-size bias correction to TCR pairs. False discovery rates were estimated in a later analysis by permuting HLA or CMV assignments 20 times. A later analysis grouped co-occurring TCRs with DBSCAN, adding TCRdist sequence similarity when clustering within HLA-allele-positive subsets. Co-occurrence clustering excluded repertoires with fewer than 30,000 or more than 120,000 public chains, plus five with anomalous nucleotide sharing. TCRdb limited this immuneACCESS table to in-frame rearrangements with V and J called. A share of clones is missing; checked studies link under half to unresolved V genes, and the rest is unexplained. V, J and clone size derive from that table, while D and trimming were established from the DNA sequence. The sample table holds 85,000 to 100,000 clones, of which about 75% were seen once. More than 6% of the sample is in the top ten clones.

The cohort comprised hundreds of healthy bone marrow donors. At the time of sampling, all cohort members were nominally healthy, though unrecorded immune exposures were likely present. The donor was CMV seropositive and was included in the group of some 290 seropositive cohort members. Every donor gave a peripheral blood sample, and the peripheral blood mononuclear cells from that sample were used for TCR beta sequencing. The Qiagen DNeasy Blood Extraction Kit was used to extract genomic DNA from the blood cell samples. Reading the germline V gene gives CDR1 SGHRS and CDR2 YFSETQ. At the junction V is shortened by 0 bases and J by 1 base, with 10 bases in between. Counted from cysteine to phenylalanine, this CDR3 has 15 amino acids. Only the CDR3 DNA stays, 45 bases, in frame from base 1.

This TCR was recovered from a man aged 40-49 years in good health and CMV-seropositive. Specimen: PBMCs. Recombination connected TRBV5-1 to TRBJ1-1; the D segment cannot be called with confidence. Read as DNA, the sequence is TGCGCCAGCAGCTTGGAAACACACCCGAACACTGAAGCTTTCTTT. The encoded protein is CASSLETHPNTEAFF.